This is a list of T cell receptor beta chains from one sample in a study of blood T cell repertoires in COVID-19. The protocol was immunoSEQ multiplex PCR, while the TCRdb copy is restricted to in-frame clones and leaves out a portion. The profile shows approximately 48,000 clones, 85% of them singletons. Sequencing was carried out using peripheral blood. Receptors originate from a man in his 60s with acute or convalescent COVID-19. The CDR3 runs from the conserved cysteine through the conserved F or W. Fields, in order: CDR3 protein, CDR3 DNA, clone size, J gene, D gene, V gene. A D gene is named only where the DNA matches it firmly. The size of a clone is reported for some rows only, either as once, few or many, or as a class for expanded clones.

CDR3: CAISEGRSTGELFF; DNA: TGTGCCATCAGTGAGGGCCGCAGTACCGGGGAGCTGTTTTTT; size: -; J: TRBJ2-2; D: -; V: TRBV10-3
CDR3: CASSKGGGLAGAREQYF; DNA: TGTGCCAGCAGTAAAGGCGGGGGACTAGCGGGAGCAAGGGAGCAGTACTTC; size: -; J: TRBJ2-7; D: TRBD2; V: TRBV7-6
CDR3: CASSPGPGYSYNEQFF; DNA: TGTGCCAGCAGCCCAGGCCCAGGGTACTCCTACAATGAGCAGTTCTTC; size: -; J: TRBJ2-1; D: -; V: TRBV7-6
CDR3: CASSVYSDSPGNTIYF; DNA: TGTGCCAGCAGCGTATATTCGGACAGCCCTGGAAACACCATATATTTT; size: -; J: TRBJ1-3; D: -; V: TRBV9
CDR3: CASSTRGGAGELFF; DNA: TGTGCCAGCAGCACCCGGGGGGGGGCCGGGGAGCTGTTTTTT; size: -; J: TRBJ2-2; D: TRBD2; V: TRBV7-8
CDR3: CATQTGGLAGANVLTF; DNA: TGCGCCACCCAAACAGGGGGCTTGGCTGGGGCCAACGTCCTGACTTTC; size: -; J: TRBJ2-6; D: TRBD1; V: TRBV5-1
CDR3: CASSLVGALSGNTIYF; DNA: TGTGCCAGCAGCTTGGTTGGGGCTTTATCTGGAAACACCATATATTTT; size: -; J: TRBJ1-3; D: -; V: TRBV7-2
CDR3: CATSDFGNTGELFF; DNA: TGTGCCACCAGTGATTTCGGGAACACCGGGGAGCTGTTTTTT; size: once; J: TRBJ2-2; D: -; V: TRBV24-1
CDR3: CASSVTSGGTKNIQYF; DNA: TGTGCCAGTAGTGTGACTAGCGGAGGAACCAAAAACATTCAGTACTTC; size: -; J: TRBJ2-4; D: TRBD2; V: TRBV19
CDR3: CASSAGTGSTDTQYF; DNA: TGTGCCAGCAGCGCCGGGACAGGGAGCACAGATACGCAGTATTTT; size: -; J: TRBJ2-3; D: TRBD1; V: TRBV3-1/TRBV3-2
CDR3: CASSSSGSLDEQFF; DNA: TGTGCCAGCAGTTCTAGCGGGAGTCTAGATGAGCAGTTCTTC; size: few; J: TRBJ2-1; D: TRBD2; V: TRBV27
CDR3: CASSFVSGWTDTQYF; DNA: TGTGCCAGCAGCTTCGTTAGCGGGTGGACAGATACGCAGTATTTT; size: once; J: TRBJ2-3; D: TRBD2; V: TRBV9
CDR3: CASSQGSGTGGGYTIYF; DNA: TGCGCCAGCAGCCAAGGTTCCGGGACAGGGGGCGGGTACACCATATATTTT; size: -; J: TRBJ1-3; D: TRBD1; V: TRBV4-1
CDR3: CASSYSARGNSPLHF; DNA: TGTGCCAGCAGTTACTCTGCCAGGGGCAATTCACCCCTCCACTTT; size: few; J: TRBJ1-6; D: -; V: TRBV6-5
CDR3: CSVRGGREPEAFF; DNA: TGCAGCGTCCGGGGTGGGAGGGAACCTGAAGCTTTCTTT; size: -; J: TRBJ1-1; D: -; V: TRBV29-1
CDR3: CASSQDRTGWGNTIYF; DNA: TGTGCCAGCAGCCAAGACCGGACAGGGTGGGGAAACACCATATATTTT; size: -; J: TRBJ1-3; D: TRBD1; V: TRBV3-1/TRBV3-2
CDR3: CASSPPGSGREETQYF; DNA: TGTGCCAGCAGCCCACCGGGTAGCGGGAGGGAAGAGACCCAGTACTTC; size: -; J: TRBJ2-5; D: TRBD2; V: TRBV11-2
CDR3: CASSMGTGDYGYTF; DNA: TGCGCCAGCAGCATGGGGACAGGCGACTATGGCTACACCTTC; size: -; J: TRBJ1-2; D: TRBD1; V: TRBV5-1
CDR3: CASSIGGKGPTDTQYF; DNA: TGTGCCAGTAGTATAGGCGGGAAGGGTCCCACAGATACGCAGTATTTT; size: -; J: TRBJ2-3; D: -; V: TRBV19
CDR3: CASILGGPATGELFF; DNA: TGTGCCAGCATCCTAGGAGGGCCGGCCACCGGGGAGCTGTTTTTT; size: -; J: TRBJ2-2; D: -; V: TRBV28
CDR3: CASSEEGGTEAFF; DNA: TGTGCCAGCAGTGAGGAAGGAGGCACTGAAGCTTTCTTT; size: -; J: TRBJ1-1; D: -; V: TRBV2
CDR3: CAWSSGTEDTQYF; DNA: TGTGCCTGGTCTAGCGGAACAGAAGATACGCAGTATTTT; size: -; J: TRBJ2-3; D: TRBD2; V: TRBV30
CDR3: CSASLSGIEGANVLTF; DNA: TGCAGTGCTAGTTTATCCGGGATCGAGGGGGCCAACGTCCTGACTTTC; size: -; J: TRBJ2-6; D: -; V: TRBV20-1
CDR3: CASSLVTSQPQHF; DNA: TGTGCCAGCAGCTTAGTAACGAGTCAGCCCCAGCATTTT; size: -; J: TRBJ1-5; D: -; V: TRBV7-8
CDR3: CASSMTQGMTGNTIYF; DNA: TGCGCCAGCAGCATGACCCAGGGAATGACTGGAAACACCATATATTTT; size: -; J: TRBJ1-3; D: -; V: TRBV5-1
CDR3: CASSQASTSGTYEQYF; DNA: TGCGCCAGCAGCCAAGCATCGACTAGCGGGACCTACGAGCAGTACTTC; size: -; J: TRBJ2-7; D: TRBD2; V: TRBV4-1
CDR3: CASSGRTGSLYEQYF; DNA: TGTGCCAGTAGTGGCCGGACAGGGAGTTTGTACGAGCAGTACTTC; size: -; J: TRBJ2-7; D: TRBD1; V: TRBV19
CDR3: CASHLEGAYNEQFF; DNA: TGCGCCAGCCACTTGGAGGGGGCGTACAATGAGCAGTTCTTC; size: -; J: TRBJ2-1; D: -; V: TRBV5-1
CDR3: CASSPQGAEETQYF; DNA: TGTGCCAGCAGTCCCCAGGGGGCGGAGGAGACCCAGTACTTC; size: -; J: TRBJ2-5; D: TRBD1; V: TRBV27
CDR3: CATEPGGTVGRQPQHF; DNA: TGTGCCACCGAACCCGGGGGGACGGTGGGAAGACAGCCCCAGCATTTT; size: -; J: TRBJ1-5; D: -; V: TRBV10-3
CDR3: CATGLGGRGEQFF; DNA: TGTGCCACGGGGTTGGGGGGGCGAGGTGAGCAGTTCTTC; size: -; J: TRBJ2-1; D: -; V: TRBV19
CDR3: CASNLAMNEKLFF; DNA: TGTGCCAGCAATCTGGCAATGAATGAAAAACTGTTTTTT; size: -; J: TRBJ1-4; D: -; V: TRBV2
CDR3: CASSRGVSSGINEQFF; DNA: TGCGCCAGCAGCCGCGGTGTGTCTAGCGGGATCAATGAGCAGTTCTTC; size: -; J: TRBJ2-1; D: TRBD2; V: TRBV5-1